This TCR beta chain was captured by sequencing in a study of regulatory T cells in long-lasting Graves disease. Study outcomes and limitations: Patients with persistent Graves' had lower TCR diversity than newly diagnosed patients.

Through Arm-PCR of CDR3 regions and iRepertoire HTBI primers, TCR beta libraries were built. MiXCR was run by TCRdb on the multiplex PCR reads, yielding one entry per CDR3 protein. Found here are about 500,000 distinct CDR3 sequences, around 12% of them singletons; the top ten hold roughly 8.9%. In its sample, this clonotype was seen many times. Its antigen is undetermined. The germline V gene has CDR1 LNHNV and CDR2 YYDKDF (reference sequence). The germline V and J ends were trimmed by 0 bases and 4 bases, with 15 bases remaining between them. This CDR3 is 16 amino acids long. Time point described: newly diagnosed GD, antithyroid drugs for less than 3 months. Following extraction of RNA from PBMCs, that RNA was used to make the TCR library. Recruitment took place at an endocrinology department in Xi'an, China. The authors drew approximately 9 milliliters of peripheral blood into EDTA tubes. This sample was shared with a second study, whose subject was T cells in Graves' hyperthyroidism and ophthalmopathy.

The sequence was collected from a woman aged 30 to 39 with Graves disease. The sample consisted of peripheral blood mononuclear cells (PBMCs), taken at new diagnosis, from a patient treated with antithyroid drugs. J is TRBJ1-2 and V is TRBV15; D is unclear. DNA of the CDR3: TGTGCCACCAGCAGAGACGCGAAAATTTTGACCTATGGCTACACCTTC. Residues: CATSRDAKILTYGYTF.